The present T cell receptor beta chain was sequenced within a study of tumor-infiltrating T cells and Merkel cell polyomavirus. As for the study in general: The study examined CD8+ T cells specific for the Merkel cell polyomavirus KLL epitope.

This clone was recorded a few times. Antigen specificity is unknown. Regarding the study as a whole: MCC-specific survival improved with roughly 1.8-20% versus 0-0.14% intratumoral KLL-specific T cells.

Immunohistochemistry showed robust Merkel cell polyomavirus Large T antigen staining in every patient's tumor. Produced via immunoSEQ multiplex PCR; TCRdb's table is partial and in-frame only. The table lists 3,000 or so clones, 80% to 90% of them singletons. Trimming took 5 bases from V and 7 from J; bases not matched to a gene: 8. Germline CDR1 SEHNR, CDR2 FQNEAQ (reference sequence). This CDR3 region has 15 residues. This TCR came from a man aged 50-60 years with Merkel cell carcinoma. Sequenced input: tumor tissue. The J gene is TRBJ1-4, the V gene TRBV7-9; 9 bases fit TRBD1. CDR3 coding DNA: TGTGCCAGCAGCGCAAAGGACAGGGGAGTTGAAAAACTGTTTTTT. Amino acid sequence: CASSAKDRGVEKLFF.